Included here is one TCR beta chain sequence, with context. What antigen it recognizes has not been identified. Base qualities are not recorded, but no much larger clone differs from it by a single base. The sample belongs to a study of shared clonotypes between healthy human individuals (dated by TCRdb to the early 2020s). Looking at the study overall: Two women and a few men aged 18 to 49 years were included in the cohort. For each donor, CD4 naive and CD4 memory were each run on three plates, CD8 naive on two plates, and CD8 memory on one plate. To increase sequencing depth and limit assay-specific biases, different laboratories used diverse techniques to prepare libraries and sequence TCR repertoires. Between about 0.94 and 8.9 billion PBMCs per donor were obtained by leukapheresis. To estimate repertoire size and how much clonotypes are shared between individuals, the study performed deep sequencing of blood TCR repertoires from a handful of healthy adults.

CD8 naive samples consisted of CD45RO-negative cells that were positively selected for CCR7, yielding a CD45RA+CCR7+ population without TemRA cells. The donors were healthy, HIV-negative adults who had no recently reported acute infections or vaccinations. Only Caucasian adults living in Nashville, Tennessee, USA were represented among the donors. After blood collection by leukapheresis, PBMCs were isolated using Ficoll-Histopaque density gradient centrifugation and then cryopreserved in the vapor phase of liquid nitrogen. Analytical flow cytometry was used to check the purity and quantity of each magnetically sorted T cell population. Each sorted fraction had its genomic DNA isolated and then quantified by UV absorbance on a Nanodrop 2000c. Using the deep immunoSEQ assay, TCR CDR3 regions were amplified from genomic DNA by multiplex PCR. Genomic DNA extracted from each cell subset was distributed evenly over all wells of several immunoSEQ 96-well plates, and each plate served as one replicate. For sorted subsets, each replicate PCR was loaded with approximately 200 ng genomic DNA, equivalent to 30,000 or so T cell genomes. Purified libraries were measured with a Qubit 3.0 fluorometer, size-checked on a Bioanalyzer 2100, and measured again with the KAPA Library Quantification kit. Each immunoSEQ 96-well plate was sequenced on its own single-read 150-cycle Illumina NextSeq 550 flow cell. Turning to the authors' computational methods: The immunoSEQ output contained only junctional sequences without quality scores, so filtering could not match that applied to full-length reads. To assign V/J genes and CDR3, sequences were annotated using PyIR, a Python wrapper for IgBLAST v1.9, with IMGT germline references. Reads with weak V/J assignments (E-value above 1e-6), missing CDR3, stop codons, out-of-frame junctions, or ambiguous translated residues were removed. V3J clonotypes were defined by identical inferred V gene, J gene, and CDR3 amino acid sequence. To compute the percentage overlap between repertoires, the number of shared unique clonotypes was divided by the size of the smaller repertoire. Repertoire richness was assessed with RTK rarefaction, the Chao1 estimator, and Recon v2.1 estimates of unobserved clonotypes. For all TCRbeta clonotypes obtained by the gDNA method from a few donors, generation probabilities were computed with OLGA. TCRdb provides this immuneACCESS table in a form limited to in-frame rearrangements. Some clones are lacking; in checked studies, under half of them reflect an unresolved V gene, and why the rest are absent is not known. That table supplies the V and J calls and clone size; D and trimming were determined from the DNA. Within this sample are 800,000 to 950,000 clones, with roughly 96% of them counted one time only. The top ten constitute about 0.25% of the sample.

Results and caveats for the whole study, not just this receptor: Sharing across several donors was observed for about 5% of naive CD4, 3% to 4% of naive CD8, 2% to 2.5% of memory CD4, and about 0.38% of memory CD8 clonotypes. Higher generation probabilities were observed for clonotypes shared by all four sorted-subset donors than for non-shared clonotypes. Sampling was limited to blood, and TCR repertoires in tissue likely differ from TCR repertoires in blood. Naive subsets generally had larger estimated clonotype richness than memory subsets did. Based on pairwise subsampling, the degree of clonotype sharing among donors was expected to be affected by sequencing depth. Because the study included a small number of donors, the genetic and exposure-history diversity represented was limited. Rarefaction of sorted-subset datasets indicated incomplete sequencing despite the large sequencing depth.

This clonotype originated in a young man in good health. The sequencing sample was made of naive CD8+ T cells sorted from blood. The cell subset or site label of this sample denotes: CD45RA+CCR7+.

The DNA sequence reads TGCGCCAGCAGCTTTTCCGGGACAGGGCCCACCGGGGAGCTGTTTTTT. Its translation reads: CASSFSGTGPTGELFF. The V and J segments used are TRBV5-1 and TRBJ2-2; 9 bases in the middle match TRBD1. Trimming removed 2 bases from V and 4 bases from J; the gene matches leave 6 bases unexplained. Measured from the cysteine to the phenylalanine, the CDR3 is 16 residues long. The entry retains the CDR3 DNA only, 48 bases that are in frame from base 1. CDR1 is given as SGHRS and CDR2 as YFSETQ, both from the germline V gene.